Sequencing of this TCR beta chain was carried out in a study of patients and donors after allogeneic stem cell transplantation. This clonotype occurred a few times. Germline-derived CDR1 and CDR2 are MDHEN and SYDVKM. After removal of 1 base from V and 8 bases from J, the junction contained 13 bases not matched to a gene. The CDR3 spans 17 residues. One entry per CDR3 protein, called by TCRdb with MiXCR from the RT-PCR reads. This sample has approximately 170,000 distinct CDR3 sequences; about 24% occur once, and the top ten carry roughly 26%. The receptor's source is a human donor who was either an allogeneic HSCT recipient or a stem cell or donor lymphocyte infusion donor (not recorded which). It is not recorded whose cells these are; they may come from a transplant donor. The sample was blood, either unsorted or a sorted T cell fraction (not recorded which). This chain links TRBV28 with TRBJ1-4; 7 nucleotides line up with TRBD1. The DNA of the CDR3 is TGTGCCAGCAGTTTATACTGGAGGGGGCTTTTGGAAGAAAAACTGTTTTTT. Residues: CASSLYWRGLLEEKLFF.